Listed below are T cell receptor beta chains from one sample, sequenced in a study of response to subunit inactivated influenza vaccine. TCRdb fed the RT-PCR reads into MiXCR, producing one record per CDR3 protein. Of about half a million distinct CDR3 sequences listed, about 25% were seen once; the top ten hold around 2%. The sample consisted of CD4+ T cells sorted from PBMCs, taken more than 4 days after vaccination. These receptors all come from a man between 50 and 59 years old who received an inactivated influenza vaccine. Each CDR3 is given with its conserved first and last residue. The order of the fields is D gene, V gene, J gene, clone size, CDR3 DNA, CDR3 protein. A D gene is named only where the DNA matches it firmly. A row's size may be missing; if present it is once, few, many or a size class.

d_gene: TRBD1; v_gene: TRBV20-1; j_gene: TRBJ2-1; abundance: few; CDR3nt: TGCAGTGCTAGTCGGACAGGGGCCGGTAATGAGCAGTTCTTC; CDR3aa: CSASRTGAGNEQFF
d_gene: .; v_gene: TRBV12-3/TRBV12-4; j_gene: TRBJ1-3; abundance: .; CDR3nt: TGTGCCAGCTCTGGGGGCTCCCACTCTGGAAACACCATATATTTT; CDR3aa: CASSGGSHSGNTIYF
d_gene: TRBD1; v_gene: TRBV10-3; j_gene: TRBJ2-7; abundance: .; CDR3nt: TGTGCCATCAGTGAGTCGACTCCGGGACAGGGTCACGAGCAGTACTTC; CDR3aa: CAISESTPGQGHEQYF
d_gene: TRBD1; v_gene: TRBV20-1; j_gene: TRBJ1-2; abundance: few; CDR3nt: TGCAGTGCTAGAGAGCCGGGACAGGGTCATGGCTACACCTTC; CDR3aa: CSAREPGQGHGYTF
d_gene: TRBD1; v_gene: TRBV29-1; j_gene: TRBJ2-2; abundance: .; CDR3nt: TGCAGCGTTTGGGACAGGGGCGGCGGGGAGCTGTTTTTT; CDR3aa: CSVWDRGGGELFF
d_gene: .; v_gene: TRBV29-1; j_gene: TRBJ1-2; abundance: .; CDR3nt: TGCAGTACCGGACAGAGCTATGGCTACACCTTC; CDR3aa: CSTGQSYGYTF
d_gene: .; v_gene: TRBV15; j_gene: TRBJ2-1; abundance: .; CDR3nt: TGTGCCACCAGCAGATTACAGGGATCCTACAATGAGCAGTTCTTC; CDR3aa: CATSRLQGSYNEQFF
d_gene: .; v_gene: TRBV4-3; j_gene: TRBJ2-3; abundance: .; CDR3nt: TGCGCCAGCAGCCAAGGGGCAGGGGGCACAGATACGCAGTATTTT; CDR3aa: CASSQGAGGTDTQYF
d_gene: .; v_gene: TRBV12-3/TRBV12-4; j_gene: TRBJ1-1; abundance: .; CDR3nt: TGTGCCAGCACCACTGGACCGTCCAGAGCTTTCTTT; CDR3aa: CASTTGPSRAFF
d_gene: .; v_gene: TRBV28; j_gene: TRBJ1-4; abundance: few; CDR3nt: TGTGCCAGCAAAGCCGGGACTTGGAATGAAAAACTGTTTTTT; CDR3aa: CASKAGTWNEKLFF
d_gene: TRBD2; v_gene: TRBV7-2; j_gene: TRBJ2-2; abundance: .; CDR3nt: TGTGCCAGCAGCTTAGCTTGGGGGAGGGCCAGCGGGGAGCTGTTTTTT; CDR3aa: CASSLAWGRASGELFF
d_gene: TRBD1; v_gene: TRBV12-3/TRBV12-4; j_gene: TRBJ1-5; abundance: .; CDR3nt: TGTGCCAGCAGTTCGGACAGGTATAGCAATCAGCCCCAGCATTTT; CDR3aa: CASSSDRYSNQPQHF
d_gene: .; v_gene: TRBV20-1; j_gene: TRBJ2-1; abundance: few; CDR3nt: TGCAGTGCTAGAGGACGGGGCGCTTCTTACTCCTACAATGAGCAGTTCTTC; CDR3aa: CSARGRGASYSYNEQFF
d_gene: .; v_gene: TRBV7-2; j_gene: TRBJ1-3; abundance: .; CDR3nt: TGTGCCAGCAGCTTAGTCGGGGTTCTCTCTGGAAACACCATATATTTT; CDR3aa: CASSLVGVLSGNTIYF
d_gene: .; v_gene: TRBV15; j_gene: TRBJ1-5; abundance: .; CDR3nt: TGTGCCACCAGCAGGTCCCCAAGGGGGGTTAACCAGCCCCAGCATTTT; CDR3aa: CATSRSPRGVNQPQHF
d_gene: .; v_gene: TRBV7-9; j_gene: TRBJ2-7; abundance: few; CDR3nt: TGTGCCAGCAGGCCACGGGACAAACCTTACGAGCAGTACTTC; CDR3aa: CASRPRDKPYEQYF
d_gene: .; v_gene: TRBV7-2; j_gene: TRBJ2-3; abundance: few; CDR3nt: TGTGCCAGCGGGGTCACACTCTTAAGCACAGATACGCAGTATTTT; CDR3aa: CASGVTLLSTDTQYF
d_gene: .; v_gene: TRBV12-3/TRBV12-4; j_gene: TRBJ2-5; abundance: few; CDR3nt: TGTGCCAGCAGTTTAGCGAATGGTCTAGGGGGAAGGCAAGAGACCCAGTACTTC; CDR3aa: CASSLANGLGGRQETQYF
d_gene: TRBD1; v_gene: TRBV29-1; j_gene: TRBJ2-1; abundance: many; CDR3nt: TGCAGCGTAGACGGGACAGGGGTGAATGAGCAGTTCTTC; CDR3aa: CSVDGTGVNEQFF
d_gene: .; v_gene: TRBV4-3; j_gene: TRBJ2-2; abundance: few; CDR3nt: TGCGCCAGCAGCCAAGATTTAATCCGGGGGCCGGGCGGGGAGCTGTTTTTT; CDR3aa: CASSQDLIRGPGGELFF
d_gene: .; v_gene: TRBV20-1; j_gene: TRBJ1-5; abundance: .; CDR3nt: TGCAGTGCTAGAGATCTCACGTCCAATCAGCCCCAGCATTTT; CDR3aa: CSARDLTSNQPQHF
d_gene: .; v_gene: TRBV4-3; j_gene: TRBJ1-1; abundance: .; CDR3nt: TGCGCCAGCAGCCAAGCAGCGGGAATCACTGAAGCTTTCTTT; CDR3aa: CASSQAAGITEAFF
d_gene: TRBD2; v_gene: TRBV6-2/TRBV6-3; j_gene: TRBJ2-7; abundance: few; CDR3nt: TGTGCCAGCAGCCGGGCGGGGGCCTACGAGCAGTACTTC; CDR3aa: CASSRAGAYEQYF
d_gene: .; v_gene: TRBV5-5; j_gene: TRBJ1-4; abundance: many; CDR3nt: TGTGCCAGCAGCCGGGGCAGGGATAATGAAAAACTGTTTTTT; CDR3aa: CASSRGRDNEKLFF
d_gene: .; v_gene: TRBV10-3; j_gene: TRBJ1-3; abundance: .; CDR3nt: TGTGCCATCAGGGACAGCACCCTCTCTGGAAACACCATATATTTT; CDR3aa: CAIRDSTLSGNTIYF
d_gene: .; v_gene: TRBV3-1; j_gene: TRBJ2-7; abundance: .; CDR3nt: TGTGCCAGCAGCCAAGGGGAGTACGAGCAGTACTTC; CDR3aa: CASSQGEYEQYF
d_gene: TRBD2; v_gene: TRBV20-1; j_gene: TRBJ2-2; abundance: few; CDR3nt: TGCAGTGCTAGAGACTTAATTACTAGCGGGAGGGCCCGTGGCACCGGGGAGCTGTTTTTT; CDR3aa: CSARDLITSGRARGTGELFF
d_gene: .; v_gene: TRBV4-1; j_gene: TRBJ2-7; abundance: few; CDR3nt: TGCGCCAGCAGCCAAGAACCCCCCACGAGGGGAAACTACGAGCAGTACTTC; CDR3aa: CASSQEPPTRGNYEQYF
d_gene: .; v_gene: TRBV9; j_gene: TRBJ2-5; abundance: .; CDR3nt: TGTGCCAGCAGCCCGAGCCCCGCAGGAGAGACCCAGTACTTC; CDR3aa: CASSPSPAGETQYF
d_gene: .; v_gene: TRBV24-1; j_gene: TRBJ2-4; abundance: few; CDR3nt: TGTGCCACCAGTGTTGGGGGCGCGGACATTCAGTACTTC; CDR3aa: CATSVGGADIQYF
d_gene: .; v_gene: TRBV7-2; j_gene: TRBJ1-1; abundance: .; CDR3nt: TGTGCCAGCAGCTTAGGCCTAAGGGGAGCTTTCTTT; CDR3aa: CASSLGLRGAFF
d_gene: .; v_gene: TRBV10-1; j_gene: TRBJ2-2; abundance: .; CDR3nt: TGCGCCAGCAGTGAGTCGTACTCTGGCATTAACACCGGGGAGCTGTTTTTT; CDR3aa: CASSESYSGINTGELFF
d_gene: TRBD1; v_gene: TRBV5-1; j_gene: TRBJ2-3; abundance: .; CDR3nt: TGCGCCAGCAAACAGGGACAGAACACAGATACGCAGTATTTT; CDR3aa: CASKQGQNTDTQYF
d_gene: TRBD1; v_gene: TRBV24-1; j_gene: TRBJ2-2; abundance: .; CDR3nt: TGTGCCACCAGTGACACCGGGACAGGGGGCGCGGGCGGGGAGCTGTTTTTT; CDR3aa: CATSDTGTGGAGGELFF
d_gene: .; v_gene: TRBV4-3; j_gene: TRBJ2-3; abundance: .; CDR3nt: .; CDR3aa: CASSTSWGGTDTQYF
d_gene: TRBD2; v_gene: TRBV7-2; j_gene: TRBJ2-1; abundance: .; CDR3nt: TGTGCCAGCAGCTTCCCAGCGGGGGCGCCTTACAATGAGCAGTTCTTC; CDR3aa: CASSFPAGAPYNEQFF
d_gene: TRBD1; v_gene: TRBV10-3; j_gene: TRBJ2-7; abundance: .; CDR3nt: TGTGCCATCAGTGAGCGCGACAGGGGGCGGTGGGACGAGCAGTACTTC; CDR3aa: CAISERDRGRWDEQYF
d_gene: .; v_gene: TRBV4-1; j_gene: TRBJ1-2; abundance: few; CDR3nt: TGCGCCAGCAGCCAAGAGCAGGCTAACTATGGCTACACCTTC; CDR3aa: CASSQEQANYGYTF
d_gene: .; v_gene: TRBV9; j_gene: TRBJ1-3; abundance: few; CDR3nt: TGTGCCAGCCAGAGATCGGCCTCTGGAAACACCATATATTTT; CDR3aa: CASQRSASGNTIYF
d_gene: .; v_gene: TRBV6-2/TRBV6-3; j_gene: TRBJ1-1; abundance: .; CDR3nt: TGTGCCAGCAGTTACTCTGGTCCCATGAACACTGAAGCTTTCTTT; CDR3aa: CASSYSGPMNTEAFF
d_gene: .; v_gene: TRBV6-6; j_gene: TRBJ2-2; abundance: .; CDR3nt: TGTGCCAGCAGTCAAGGGCGCAACGGGGAGCTGTTTTTT; CDR3aa: CASSQGRNGELFF
d_gene: TRBD1; v_gene: TRBV12-3/TRBV12-4; j_gene: TRBJ1-1; abundance: few; CDR3nt: TGTGCCAGCAGCCCGGGACAGCAGAACACTGAAGCTTTCTTT; CDR3aa: CASSPGQQNTEAFF